A selection of T cell receptor beta chains follows, all from one sample in a study of blood T cell repertoires in COVID-19. TCRdb's copy holds only in-frame clones and misses some; the assay was immunoSEQ multiplex PCR. The table shows 350,000 to 550,000 clones, with roughly nine tenths occurring only once. The sequenced material came from PBMCs or T cells enriched from blood (not recorded which). These receptors came from a young woman with acute COVID-19. CDR3s include the opening cysteine and the closing phenylalanine or tryptophan. D genes are given only for firm matches. Some rows have no size entry. The others give once, few or many, or a class for an expanded clone.

v_gene,j_gene,abundance,d_gene,CDR3nt,CDR3aa
TRBV4-3,TRBJ1-2,-,TRBD1,TGCGCCAGCAGCCAAGGGGTTGGACAGGGGCCTAACTATGGCTACACCTTC,CASSQGVGQGPNYGYTF
TRBV19,TRBJ2-7,-,-,TGTGCCAGTAGGGACAGACCCTACGAGCAGTACTTC,CASRDRPYEQYF
TRBV7-8,TRBJ2-3,-,TRBD2,TGTGCCAGCAGCTTAGCTAAGGCCATCCGCGCGGGAGTCGACACAGATACGCAGTATTTT,CASSLAKAIRAGVDTDTQYF
TRBV28,TRBJ2-1,-,TRBD2,TGTGCCAGCTGGGGCCCCGGGACTAGCGGGAGACCCCTTAGTGAGCAGTTCTTC,CASWGPGTSGRPLSEQFF
TRBV12-3/TRBV12-4,TRBJ1-1,-,TRBD1,TGTGCCAGCACCAGGGGGCTTACTGAAGCTTTCTTT,CASTRGLTEAFF
TRBV2,TRBJ1-3,-,-,TGTGCCAGCAGTCACCTGGACAGTTTTAACACCATATATTTT,CASSHLDSFNTIYF
TRBV6-1,TRBJ1-4,once,TRBD1,TGTGCCAGCAGTGAGCAGGGGGGTAATGAAAAACTGTTTTTT,CASSEQGGNEKLFF
TRBV7-2,TRBJ1-5,-,TRBD1,TGTGCCAGCAGCCTCGGGACAGGGAGGAATCAGCCCCAGCATTTT,CASSLGTGRNQPQHF
TRBV19,TRBJ2-7,-,-,TGTGCCAGTAGTATCGGGTTGAGCTCCTACGAGCAGTACTTC,CASSIGLSSYEQYF
TRBV28,TRBJ1-6,-,-,TGTGCCAGCAGTTTGCAGGGTCTTAATTCACCCCTCCACTTT,CASSLQGLNSPLHF
TRBV13,TRBJ2-3,-,-,TGTGCCAGCAGCTTACGAGGTTTCCAAACCGTTAGCACAGATACGCAGTATTTT,CASSLRGFQTVSTDTQYF
TRBV5-6,TRBJ2-7,-,-,TGTGCCAGCAGCTTAGGAGCGCTCGACTTAGGGGACGAGCAGTACTTC,CASSLGALDLGDEQYF
TRBV3-1/TRBV3-2,TRBJ2-2,-,-,TGTGCCAGCAGCTGGCGGGGGCGGGGCGCGAACACCGGGGAGCTGTTTTTT,CASSWRGRGANTGELFF
TRBV6-5,TRBJ2-1,-,-,TGTGCCAGCAGATTAGACTCCTTAGATGAGCAGTTCTTC,CASRLDSLDEQFF
TRBV28,TRBJ2-5,-,TRBD1,TGTGCCGGCAGTGCCAACAGGGGGCAAGAGACCCAGTACTTC,CAGSANRGQETQYF
TRBV6-5,TRBJ2-7,-,-,TGTGCCAGCAGTTACGGGCTGGCCAGCTACGAGCAGTACTTC,CASSYGLASYEQYF
TRBV19,TRBJ1-5,-,TRBD1,TGTGCCAGTAGTACGACCGGGACAGGGGGGGATCAGCCCCAGCATTTT,CASSTTGTGGDQPQHF
TRBV15,TRBJ2-1,once,TRBD2,TGTGCCACCAGTAGCGGGAGTTCCTACAATGAGCAGTTCTTC,CATSSGSSYNEQFF
TRBV4-1,TRBJ2-1,few,TRBD2,TGCGCCAGCAGCCAAACACCGGGACTAGCGGGAGTAGGAGGACCCTACAATGAGCAGTTCTTC,CASSQTPGLAGVGGPYNEQFF
TRBV11-2,TRBJ1-2,-,TRBD1,TGTGCCAGCAGCTCGGACAGGGCAGGCTACACCTTC,CASSSDRAGYTF
TRBV9,TRBJ1-6,-,TRBD1,TGTGCCAGCAGCTTAGACCCGGGACAGGGTGGTTCACCCCTCCACTTT,CASSLDPGQGGSPLHF
TRBV12-3/TRBV12-4,TRBJ1-4,-,-,TGTGCCAGCAGTTCCACAGCGGGGGAAAAACTGTTTTTT,CASSSTAGEKLFF
TRBV15,TRBJ2-3,-,-,TGTGCCACCAGCAGAAATATGCAGGAACGCACAGATACGCAGTATTTT,CATSRNMQERTDTQYF
TRBV12-3/TRBV12-4,TRBJ2-1,-,-,TGTGCCAGCAGTTTTGGGGAGTATGAGCAGTTCTTC,CASSFGEYEQFF
TRBV5-5,TRBJ1-6,few,TRBD1,TGTGCCAGCAGCTCGGACAGGGGTAATTCACCCCTCCACTTT,CASSSDRGNSPLHF
TRBV2,TRBJ2-7,-,-,TGTGCCAGCAGCGAATCAGCCGGGAGAACCTACGAGCAGTACTTC,CASSESAGRTYEQYF
TRBV4-3,TRBJ2-7,-,-,TGCGCCAGCAGCCAAGACTGGCAGGGGATCCCCTACGAGCAGTACTTC,CASSQDWQGIPYEQYF
TRBV27,TRBJ1-2,-,TRBD1,TGTGCCAGCAGTTCCAACTCCGGGACAGGGGTTCGTGGCTACACCTTC,CASSSNSGTGVRGYTF
TRBV19,TRBJ2-4,-,-,TGTGCCAGTAGTATCAGTCGACAGAATAAAAACATTCAGTACTTC,CASSISRQNKNIQYF
TRBV7-6,TRBJ2-3,once,-,TGTGCCAGCAGCCCATGGTCAGGCACAGATACGCAGTATTTT,CASSPWSGTDTQYF
TRBV21-1,TRBJ1-1,-,-,TGTGCCAGCAGCAGGGAGATGAACACTGAAGCTTTCTTT,CASSREMNTEAFF
TRBV18,TRBJ2-5,-,-,TGTGCCAGCTCACCACGTATCCAAGAGACCCAGTACTTC,CASSPRIQETQYF
TRBV13,TRBJ2-1,-,-,TGTGCCAGCAGCAGGGCCGGGGACTCCTACAATGAGCAGTTCTTC,CASSRAGDSYNEQFF
TRBV29-1,TRBJ2-3,-,-,TGCAGCGCCCGTCGGGATGCAGATACGCAGTATTTT,CSARRDADTQYF
TRBV27,TRBJ1-2,-,TRBD1,TGTGCCAGCAGTTTACTACCGACAGGGTTGGGGGACTATGGCTACACCTTC,CASSLLPTGLGDYGYTF
TRBV5-5,TRBJ1-6,few,-,TGTGCCAGCAGCTTGGAGGGGATGGACCATAATTCACCCCTCCACTTT,CASSLEGMDHNSPLHF
TRBV15,TRBJ2-4,-,-,TGTGCCACCAGCAGAGATAGGCTAGCTGCGAACATTCAGTACTTC,CATSRDRLAANIQYF
TRBV3-1/TRBV3-2,TRBJ2-7,-,TRBD1,TGTGCCAGCAGCCTCTCCGGGACAGTTTACGAGCAGTACTTC,CASSLSGTVYEQYF
TRBV11-2,TRBJ1-4,-,-,TGTGCCAGCAGCCTAACGGAGGTCAATGAAAAACTGTTTTTT,CASSLTEVNEKLFF
TRBV7-2,TRBJ2-7,-,-,TGTGCCAGCAGCCTCGTCCAGGGGATTTCCTACGAGCAGTACTTC,CASSLVQGISYEQYF
TRBV5-8,TRBJ1-6,-,-,TGTGCCAGCAGTTGGGGCCCCGTAAGGAATTCACCCCTCCACTTT,CASSWGPVRNSPLHF
TRBV24-1,TRBJ2-5,-,TRBD2,TGTGCCACCAGTGACCCGGGACTAGCGGGAGGTTTGCAAGAGACCCAGTACTTC,CATSDPGLAGGLQETQYF
TRBV6-6,TRBJ1-5,-,TRBD1,TGTGCCAGCAGTCCTACCCCGGACAGGGTTGGGGGTCAGCCCCAGCATTTT,CASSPTPDRVGGQPQHF